This T cell receptor beta chain was retrieved from a study of blood T cell repertoires in COVID-19. Study at large: Spain, Italy and the United States supplied samples that represented acute and convalescent COVID-19. The analysed material was cDNA or gDNA that came from T cells, B-cell-depleted T cells, or PBMCs.

The germline V gene has CDR1 SEHNR and CDR2 FQNEAQ (reference sequence). The V segment lost 5 bases and the J segment 5 bases; nucleotides outside the gene matches: 5. This CDR3 comprises 13 residues. Original processing methods: By means of reference gene primer amplification, nucleated cell counts were estimated. Sequencing was performed with immunoSEQ multiplex PCR; in TCRdb, only in-frame clones are kept and a portion is missing. The V and J calls and clone size are taken from that table; D and trimming were inferred from the DNA. The data show about 360,000 clones, about 80% seen once. The source is a human donor with acute or convalescent COVID-19. The donor label of this sample is uncertain. Sequencing used peripheral blood. This chain joins TRBV7-9 and TRBJ1-2; 7 nucleotides align to TRBD1. The CDR3 region is CASSPGQEYGYTF. For the CDR3, the DNA is TGTGCCAGCAGCCCCGGACAGGAATATGGCTACACCTTC.